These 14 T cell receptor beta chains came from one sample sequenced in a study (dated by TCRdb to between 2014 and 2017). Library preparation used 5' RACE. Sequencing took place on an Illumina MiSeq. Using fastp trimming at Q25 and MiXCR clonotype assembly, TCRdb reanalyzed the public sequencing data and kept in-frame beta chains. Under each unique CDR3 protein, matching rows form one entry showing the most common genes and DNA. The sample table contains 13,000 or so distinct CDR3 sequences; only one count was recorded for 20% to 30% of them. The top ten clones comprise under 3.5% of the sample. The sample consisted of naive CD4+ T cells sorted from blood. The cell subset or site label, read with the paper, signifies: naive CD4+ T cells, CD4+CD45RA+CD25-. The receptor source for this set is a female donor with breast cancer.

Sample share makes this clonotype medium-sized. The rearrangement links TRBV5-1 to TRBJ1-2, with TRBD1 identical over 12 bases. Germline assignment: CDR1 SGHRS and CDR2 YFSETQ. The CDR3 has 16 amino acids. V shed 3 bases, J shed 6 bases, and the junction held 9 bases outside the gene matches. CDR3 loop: CASSSYRDRGRNGYTF. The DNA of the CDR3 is TGCGCCAGCAGCTCATACCGGGACAGGGGGCGAAATGGCTACACCTTC.

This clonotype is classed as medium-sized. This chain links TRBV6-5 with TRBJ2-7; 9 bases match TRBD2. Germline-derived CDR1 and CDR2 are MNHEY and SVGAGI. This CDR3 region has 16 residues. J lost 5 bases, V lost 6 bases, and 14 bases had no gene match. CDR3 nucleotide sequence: TGTGCCAGCAGCTCGCTCGTTAGCGGGAGCCAGGACGAGCAGTACTTC. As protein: CASSSLVSGSQDEQYF.

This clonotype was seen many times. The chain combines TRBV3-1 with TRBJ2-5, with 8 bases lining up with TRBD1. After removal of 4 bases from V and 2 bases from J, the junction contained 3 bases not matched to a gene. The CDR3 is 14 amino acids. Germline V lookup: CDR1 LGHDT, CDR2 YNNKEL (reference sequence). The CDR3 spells CASSPRQGQETQYF. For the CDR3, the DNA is TGTGCCAGCAGCCCAAGACAGGGGCAAGAGACCCAGTACTTC.

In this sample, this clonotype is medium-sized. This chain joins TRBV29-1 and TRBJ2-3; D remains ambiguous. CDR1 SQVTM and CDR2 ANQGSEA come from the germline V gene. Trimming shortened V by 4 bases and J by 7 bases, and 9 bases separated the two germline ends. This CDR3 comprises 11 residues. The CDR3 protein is CSVAMGNTQYF. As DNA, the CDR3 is TGCAGCGTTGCGATGGGGAATACGCAGTATTTT.

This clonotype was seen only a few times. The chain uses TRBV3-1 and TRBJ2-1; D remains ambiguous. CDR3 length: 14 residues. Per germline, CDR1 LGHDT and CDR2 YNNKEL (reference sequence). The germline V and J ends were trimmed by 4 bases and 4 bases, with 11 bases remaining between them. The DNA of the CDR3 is TGTGCCAGCAGCCGAAACGGGCAATACAATGAGCAGTTCTTC. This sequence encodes CASSRNGQYNEQFF.

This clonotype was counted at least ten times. The CDR3 sequence is CASNGGRRDTEAFF. The CDR3, as DNA: TGTGCCAGCAATGGGGGCAGAAGGGACACTGAAGCTTTCTTT. This chain connects TRBV9 to TRBJ1-1; a possible D gene is TRBD1 (6 bases). The CDR3 consists of 14 residues. Germline CDR1 and CDR2: SGDLS and YYNGEE. Trimming took off 6 bases at V and 3 bases at J, with 15 bases between the two ends.

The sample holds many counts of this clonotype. The CDR3 DNA follows: TGCAGTGCTAGGGGACAGCCTGGGGTTGACTACACCTTC. Protein sequence: CSARGQPGVDYTF. The chain uses TRBV20-1 and TRBJ1-2; TRBD1 aligns across 7 bases. The CDR3 sequence is 13 residues long. V was pared by 3 bases and J by 10 bases, with 11 bases of the junction left unmatched. CDR1 and CDR2 from the germline V gene are DFQATT and SNEGSKA (reference sequence).

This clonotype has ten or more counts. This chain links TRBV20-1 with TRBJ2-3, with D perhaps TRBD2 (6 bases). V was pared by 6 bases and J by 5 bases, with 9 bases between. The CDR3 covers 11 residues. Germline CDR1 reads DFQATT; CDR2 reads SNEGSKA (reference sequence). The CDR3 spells CSARRGDTQYF. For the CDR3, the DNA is TGCAGTGCCAGGAGGGGAGATACGCAGTATTTT.

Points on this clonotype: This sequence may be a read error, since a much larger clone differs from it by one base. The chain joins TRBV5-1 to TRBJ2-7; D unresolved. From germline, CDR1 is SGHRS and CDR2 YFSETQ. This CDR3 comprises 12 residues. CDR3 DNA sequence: TGTGCCAGCAGCGTGAGCAACTACGAGCAGTACTTC. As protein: CASSVSNYEQYF.

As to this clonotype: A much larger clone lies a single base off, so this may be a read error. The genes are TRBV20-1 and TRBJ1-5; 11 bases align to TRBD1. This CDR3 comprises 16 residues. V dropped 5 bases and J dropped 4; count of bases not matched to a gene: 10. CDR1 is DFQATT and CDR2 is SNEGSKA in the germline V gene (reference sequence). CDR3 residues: CSAPPVGTGGNQPQHF. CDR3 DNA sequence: TGCAGTGCTCCACCCGTCGGGACAGGGGGAAATCAGCCCCAGCATTTT.

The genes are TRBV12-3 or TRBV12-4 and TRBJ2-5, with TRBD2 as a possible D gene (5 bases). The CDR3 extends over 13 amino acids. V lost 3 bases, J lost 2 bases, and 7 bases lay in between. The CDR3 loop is CASSFRGQETQYF. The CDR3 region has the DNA TGTGCCAGCAGTTTTAGAGGGCAAGAGACCCAGTACTTC.

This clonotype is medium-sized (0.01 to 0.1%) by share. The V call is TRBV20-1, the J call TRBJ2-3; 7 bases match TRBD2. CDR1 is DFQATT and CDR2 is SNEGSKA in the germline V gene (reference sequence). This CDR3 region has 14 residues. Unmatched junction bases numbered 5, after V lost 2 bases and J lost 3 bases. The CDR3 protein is CSARLREMTDTQYF. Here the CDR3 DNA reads TGCAGTGCTAGATTGCGGGAGATGACAGATACGCAGTATTTT.

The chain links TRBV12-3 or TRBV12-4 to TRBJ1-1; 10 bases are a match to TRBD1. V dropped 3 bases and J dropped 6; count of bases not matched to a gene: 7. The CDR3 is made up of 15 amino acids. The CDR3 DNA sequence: TGTGCCAGCAGTTTTGGTGGGACAGGGGTCGCTGAAGCTTTCTTT. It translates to CASSFGGTGVAEAFF.

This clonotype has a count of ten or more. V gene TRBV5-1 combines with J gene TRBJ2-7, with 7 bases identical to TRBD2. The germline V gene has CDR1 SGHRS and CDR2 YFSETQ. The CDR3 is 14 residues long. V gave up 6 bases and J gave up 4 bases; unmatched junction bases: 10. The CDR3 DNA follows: TGCGCCAGCACCCCAACGGGTAGCGGGTACGAGCAGTACTTC. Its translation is CASTPTGSGYEQYF.